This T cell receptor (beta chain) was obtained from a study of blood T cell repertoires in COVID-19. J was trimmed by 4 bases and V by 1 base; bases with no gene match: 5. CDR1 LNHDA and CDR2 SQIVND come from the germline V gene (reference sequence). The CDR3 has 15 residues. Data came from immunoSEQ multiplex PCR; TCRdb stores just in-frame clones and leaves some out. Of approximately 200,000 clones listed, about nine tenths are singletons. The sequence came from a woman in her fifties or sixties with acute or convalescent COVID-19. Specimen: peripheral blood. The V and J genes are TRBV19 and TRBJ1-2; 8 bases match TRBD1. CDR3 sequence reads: CASSIGSGGPYGYTF. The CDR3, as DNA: TGTGCCAGTAGTATAGGCTCAGGGGGCCCCTATGGCTACACCTTC. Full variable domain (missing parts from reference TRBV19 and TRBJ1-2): DGGITQSPKYLFRKEGQNVTLSCEQNLNHDAMYWYRQDPGQGLRLIYYSQIVNDFQKGDIAEGYSVSREKKESFPLTVTSAQKNPTAFYLCASSIGSGGPYGYTFGSGTRLTVV.